These T cell receptor beta chains were read from a single sample in a study of T cell responses to AZD1222 COVID-19 vaccine. Sequenced by immunoSEQ multiplex PCR; TCRdb stores in-frame clones only, minus some. The profile shows 150,000 to 200,000 clones, 80% to 95% of them singletons. The sequenced sample was peripheral blood, obtained on day 0 of AZD1222 vaccination. The receptors derive from an adult in good health. Both conserved end residues are part of each CDR3. D genes are given only for firm matches. Clone size, where shown, is once, few, many, or a class for clones that have expanded.

.	TRBV28	TRBJ2-7	.	CASSTAWEQYF	TGTGCCAGCAGCACTGCGTGGGAGCAGTACTTC
once	TRBV7-8	TRBJ2-3	TRBD2	CASSLAVGGNTDTQYF	TGTGCCAGCAGCTTAGCAGTGGGGGGGAACACAGATACGCAGTATTTT
.	TRBV6-6	TRBJ2-4	.	CASRPSQGRGQVIQYF	TGTGCCAGCAGGCCCTCCCAGGGGAGGGGGCAAGTCATTCAGTACTTC
.	TRBV27	TRBJ2-7	TRBD1	CASSASGQFSYEQYF	TGTGCCAGCAGTGCCTCGGGACAGTTCTCCTACGAGCAGTACTTC
.	TRBV29-1	TRBJ1-1	.	CSVEGFHTEAFF	TGCAGCGTTGAAGGATTCCACACTGAAGCTTTCTTT
.	TRBV5-5	TRBJ1-1	.	CASSLANQGWGEAFF	TGTGCCAGCAGCTTGGCCAATCAGGGGTGGGGTGAAGCTTTCTTT
once	TRBV28	TRBJ2-7	.	CAAQGTISYEQYF	TGTGCCGCACAGGGGACTATTTCCTACGAGCAGTACTTC
.	TRBV3-1/TRBV3-2	TRBJ2-7	.	CASSQERHEQYF	TGTGCCAGCAGCCAAGAACGGCACGAGCAGTACTTC
.	TRBV28	TRBJ1-1	.	CASRNTLNTEAFF	TGTGCCAGCAGAAACACTCTGAACACTGAAGCTTTCTTT
few	TRBV19	TRBJ2-1	TRBD1	CASSIDQQGAYNEQFF	TGTGCCAGTAGTATAGATCAACAGGGGGCCTACAATGAGCAGTTCTTC
.	TRBV28	TRBJ1-2	.	CASSINWGASAYGYTF	TGTGCCAGCAGTATCAACTGGGGGGCTTCGGCGTATGGCTACACCTTC
.	TRBV21-1	TRBJ2-3	.	CASSKGGQGDPGVEPSSTDTQYF	TGTGCCAGCAGCAAAGGGGGGCAGGGGGATCCCGGAGTGGAGCCTTCTAGCACAGATACGCAGTATTTT